This T cell receptor beta chain appears in the sequencing data of a study of OX40 agonist ivuxolimab in advanced cancers. About the research overall: Under the entry rules, prior anti-PD-1, anti-PD-L1 or anti-CTLA-4 therapy was allowed, and more than 35% had some.

Regarding the study as a whole: Expanded clones were, on average, more numerous among CD8+ T cells than CD4+.

Regarding this clone: Its target is unknown.

This table comes from immunoSEQ multiplex PCR, and its TCRdb copy is limited to in-frame clones, with some not included. The sample yields 60,000 to 70,000 clones, around 80% seen once. The sequencing here drew on CD4+ or CD8+ T cells sorted from blood, taken in a trial of the OX40 agonist ivuxolimab. This receptor was identified in an adult with an advanced solid tumor such as melanoma, head and neck, liver or kidney cancer.

The CDR3 DNA reads as TGTGCCAGTAGCCCACAGGGGACCACCGGGGAGCTGTTTTTT. It yields the protein CASSPQGTTGELFF. V gene TRBV19 combines with J gene TRBJ2-2; TRBD1 matches at 7 bases. The CDR3 has 14 residues. Germline CDR1 is LNHDA and CDR2 is SQIVND (reference sequence). V was pared by 6 bases and J by 4 bases, with 5 bases of the junction left unmatched.